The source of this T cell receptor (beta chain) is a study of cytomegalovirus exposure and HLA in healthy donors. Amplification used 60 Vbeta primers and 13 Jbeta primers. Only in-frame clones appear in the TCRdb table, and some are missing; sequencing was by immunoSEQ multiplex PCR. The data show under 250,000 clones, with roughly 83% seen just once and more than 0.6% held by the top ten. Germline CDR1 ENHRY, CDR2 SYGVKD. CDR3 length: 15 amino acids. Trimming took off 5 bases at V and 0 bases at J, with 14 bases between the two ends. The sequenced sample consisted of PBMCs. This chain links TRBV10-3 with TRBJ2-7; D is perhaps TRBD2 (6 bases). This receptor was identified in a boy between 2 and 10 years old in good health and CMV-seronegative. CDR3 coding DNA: TGTGCCATCAGTACTCCCATGGGAGGCTCCTACGAGCAGTACTTC. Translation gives CAISTPMGGSYEQYF.